This passage covers 6 T cell receptor beta chains from one sample sequenced in a study of PD-1 blockade in mismatch repair-deficient tumors. Produced via immunoSEQ multiplex PCR; TCRdb's table is partial and in-frame only. This table holds around 38,000 clones, about 85% found once. Sequenced here: peripheral blood, sampled 4 weeks after starting pembrolizumab. These receptors all stem from an adult with mismatch repair-deficient cancer.

J is TRBJ2-3 and V is TRBV6-6; 8 bases map to TRBD2. The CDR3 is made up of 16 amino acids. Per the germline V gene, CDR1 is MNHNY and CDR2 is SVGAGI (reference sequence). The trim removed 2 bases at V and 1 base at J, leaving 5 bases unmatched. CDR3: CASSYLAGGGTDTQYF. CDR3 nucleotides: TGTGCCAGCAGTTACCTCGCGGGAGGAGGCACAGATACGCAGTATTTT.

The chain joins TRBV5-1 to TRBJ2-5; D is possibly TRBD2 (6 bases). This CDR3 spans 14 amino acids. The germline gives CDR1 SGHRS, CDR2 YFSETQ. Deletions cut 0 bases from V and 5 bases from J, with 11 bases between. The CDR3: CASSLVSAGETQYF. Here the CDR3 DNA reads TGCGCCAGCAGCTTGGTGTCAGCGGGCGAGACCCAGTACTTC.

The chain joins TRBV13 to TRBJ2-5, with D tentatively TRBD1 or TRBD2 (7 bases each). The CDR3 sequence is 15 residues long. V was trimmed by 4 bases and J by 3 bases, leaving 15 bases between them. Germline values: CDR1 PRHDT, CDR2 FYEKMQ (reference sequence). CDR3 nucleotide sequence: TGTGCCAGCAGCTCAAGACAGGGAGGGGAAGAGACCCAGTACTTC. It is translated as CASSSRQGGEETQYF.

This clone was picked up a small number of times. This chain uses TRBV23-1 with TRBJ2-3, with D hard to call. TRBV23-1 is placed among ORFs of uncertain function. The CDR3 runs 12 residues. Deletions cut 0 bases from V and 6 bases from J, with 4 bases between. CDR3 DNA: TGCGCCAGCAGTCAATCGGGGGATACGCAGTATTTT. Encoded protein: CASSQSGDTQYF.

The V gene is TRBV10-3, the J gene TRBJ2-7; D uncertain. This CDR3 spans 13 amino acids. Trimming removed 7 bases at V and 2 bases at J, with 12 bases between. Germline CDR1 reads ENHRY; CDR2 reads SYGVKD. Here the CDR3 DNA reads TGTGCCATCACCGACCCTTACACCTACGAGCAGTACTTC. Translation gives CAITDPYTYEQYF.

This clone was seen at least ten times. The J gene is TRBJ2-5, the V gene TRBV28; possibly TRBD1 or TRBD2 for D (6 bases each). V lost 8 bases, J lost 5 bases, and 24 bases lay in between. Looked up from germline, CDR1 is MDHEN and CDR2 is SYDVKM. The CDR3 runs to 16 residues. The CDR3 DNA is TGTGCCAGCCAAGCGGACTATACAGGGAATGTCGAGACCCAGTACTTC. It yields the protein CASQADYTGNVETQYF.